This entry lists 28 T cell receptor beta chains sequenced from one sample in a study of blood T cell repertoires in COVID-19. The repertoire was sequenced with immunoSEQ multiplex PCR; TCRdb's copy has only in-frame clones and lacks some. The top ten hold about 2% of the sample, which has 200,000 or so clones, approximately 86% seen once. Sequencing input: peripheral blood. All receptors derive from an older man with active or convalescent COVID-19.

CDR3 nucleotides: TGTGCCATCAGTGAAGGAGGCACTGAAGCTTTCTTT. Its protein is CAISEGGTEAFF. The chain couples TRBV10-3 to TRBJ1-1; no clear D gene. Trimming pared 3 bases from V and 4 bases from J, leaving 6 bases between. From germline, CDR1 is ENHRY and CDR2 SYGVKD. This CDR3 is 12 amino acids long.

The chain employs TRBV4-3 and TRBJ2-3; D may be TRBD2 (7 bases). Trimming removed 2 bases at V and 4 bases at J, with 16 bases between. Germline V gene sequence: CDR1 LGHNA, CDR2 YSLEER. CDR3 length: 16 amino acids. This CDR3 is CASSQLRGRGADTQYF. The DNA for the CDR3 is TGCGCCAGCAGCCAACTGAGGGGGAGGGGCGCAGATACGCAGTATTTT.

This clone was recorded a few times. The V gene is TRBV19, the J gene TRBJ1-6, with D possibly being TRBD1 (6 bases). The V gene lost 5 bases and the J gene lost 7 bases, with 18 bases spanning the gap. The CDR3 extends over 16 amino acids. The germline gives CDR1 LNHDA, CDR2 SQIVND (reference sequence). CDR3 sequence: CASSPHWGQLNSPLHF. CDR3 coding DNA: TGTGCCAGTAGTCCCCATTGGGGACAATTAAATTCACCCCTCCACTTT.

The chain employs TRBV6-6 and TRBJ2-2, with 11 nucleotides matching TRBD2. The V gene end was trimmed by 5 bases and the J gene end by 7 bases; junction bases not matched to a gene: 9. The germline CDR1 and CDR2 sequences are MNHNY and SVGAGI (reference sequence). The CDR3 has 16 residues. This CDR3 reads CASSRPSGGRGGELFF. The CDR3 region has the DNA TGTGCCAGCAGTCGACCTAGCGGGGGGCGGGGCGGGGAGCTGTTTTTT.

The chain uses TRBV29-1 and TRBJ2-5, with 8 bases identical to TRBD2. CDR3 length: 13 residues. V trimming: 5 bases; J trimming: 2 bases; junction bases outside the gene matches: 4. Germline CDR1 SQVTM, CDR2 ANQGSEA. The CDR3 DNA reads TGCAGCGTTCCTAGCGGGTCTCAAGAGACCCAGTACTTC. Protein sequence: CSVPSGSQETQYF.

The chain employs TRBV12-3 or TRBV12-4 and TRBJ2-2; D is possibly TRBD1 (6 bases). The CDR3 totals 13 residues. V was pared by 4 bases and J by 6 bases, with 9 bases between. The CDR3 protein is CASSWQGPGELFF. CDR3 DNA: TGTGCCAGCAGTTGGCAGGGGCCCGGGGAGCTGTTTTTT.

This clone was observed once. This chain joins TRBV4-3 and TRBJ1-1; TRBD1 matches 9 bases. This CDR3 contains 14 residues. The V gene end was trimmed by 3 bases and the J gene end by 1 base; junction bases not matched to a gene: 0. CDR1 is LGHNA and CDR2 is YSLEER in the germline V gene. The CDR3 here is CASSQGQGNTEAFF. The CDR3 coding sequence is TGCGCCAGCAGCCAGGGACAGGGGAACACTGAAGCTTTCTTT.

CDR3 bases: TGTGCTTCGGGCGGGAGAACAGATACGCAGTATTTT. It specifies CASGGRTDTQYF. The gene calls are TRBV3-1 (or the pseudogene TRBV3-2) and TRBJ2-3; TRBD2 agrees at 7 bases. CDR1 is LGHDT, CDR2 YNNKEL, per germline (reference sequence). This CDR3 is built from 12 residues.

Only one count was recorded for this clone. The rearrangement joins TRBV15 to TRBJ2-1; the match to TRBD1 covers 8 bases. Germline V lookup: CDR1 LNHNV, CDR2 YYDKDF (reference sequence). The CDR3 runs to 14 residues. After removal of 8 bases from V and 0 bases from J, the junction contained 3 bases not matched to a gene. CDR3 sequence (DNA): TGTGCCACCCGGGGACAGGACTCCTACAATGAGCAGTTCTTC. Translation gives CATRGQDSYNEQFF.

J is TRBJ2-3 and V is TRBV19, with TRBD2 identical over 12 bases. Germline V gives CDR1 LNHDA, CDR2 SQIVND (reference sequence). The CDR3 has 15 amino acids. V was pared by 8 bases and J by 4 bases, with 7 bases of the junction left unmatched. This chain's CDR3 is CASGVSSGGADTQYF. The CDR3 nucleotides read TGTGCCAGTGGCGTATCTAGCGGGGGGGCAGATACGCAGTATTTT.

The J gene is TRBJ1-2, the V gene TRBV30, with a possible D match to TRBD1 (5 bases). CDR1 and CDR2 from the germline V gene are GTSNPN and SVGIG (reference sequence). V was pared by 0 bases and J by 4 bases, with 6 bases between. The CDR3 spans 12 residues. CDR3 protein: CAWSVQVYGYTF. In DNA form, the CDR3 reads TGTGCCTGGAGTGTACAGGTCTATGGCTACACCTTC.

In regard to this clone: This CDR3 is also generated by other DNA sequences in the sample. The genes are TRBV6-5 and TRBJ2-2, with D possibly being TRBD1 (6 bases). Trimming removed 0 bases from V and 4 bases from J, with 9 bases in between. This CDR3 has 15 residues. Germline CDR1 reads MNHEY; CDR2 reads SVGAGI. CDR3 DNA: TGTGCCAGCAGTTACTCGAGAGGGGGCACCGGGGAGCTGTTTTTT. Amino acids: CASSYSRGGTGELFF.

The V gene is TRBV5-1, the J gene TRBJ2-3; TRBD2 matches 9 bases. The germline gives CDR1 SGHRS, CDR2 YFSETQ. After removal of 4 bases from V and 1 base from J, the junction contained 7 bases not matched to a gene. The CDR3 runs 16 residues. CDR3 residues: CASSPGTSLGTDTQYF. The CDR3 nucleotides read TGCGCCAGCAGCCCCGGGACTAGCTTGGGCACAGATACGCAGTATTTT.

J is TRBJ1-2 and V is TRBV5-4, with D possibly being TRBD1 (6 bases). This CDR3 region has 15 residues. Germline V gene data show CDR1 as SGHNT and CDR2 as YYREEE (reference sequence). V lost 0 bases, J lost 5 bases, and 14 bases lay in between. CDR3 bases: TGTGCCAGCAGCTTGGAGTCAGGGGCATGGTATGGCTACACCTTC. This translates into CASSLESGAWYGYTF.

The chain couples TRBV30 to TRBJ2-7; unclear D gene. Germline-derived CDR1 and CDR2 are GTSNPN and SVGIG (reference sequence). The CDR3 is made up of 20 amino acids. Trimming pared 0 bases from V and 0 bases from J, leaving 27 bases between. In nucleotides, the CDR3 is TGTGCCTGGAGTGTTCCCGGTTCGAACCTGAGGTGGCAGAACTCCTACGAGCAGTACTTC. The encoded protein is CAWSVPGSNLRWQNSYEQYF.

The V and J genes are TRBV2 and TRBJ1-5; TRBD1 matches at 10 bases. With 5 bases clipped from V and 6 bases from J, the junction kept 7 bases outside the gene matches. CDR1 is SNHLY and CDR2 is FYNNEI in the germline V gene. CDR3 length: 15 amino acids. In DNA form, the CDR3 reads TGTGCCAGCAGTACCCACAGGACAGGGGGTCAGCCCCAGCATTTT. Its translation is CASSTHRTGGQPQHF.

The V call is TRBV5-4, the J call TRBJ2-7, with a tentative D call TRBD1 (6 bases). CDR1 and CDR2 from the germline V gene are SGHNT and YYREEE (reference sequence). V lost 3 bases and J lost 1, with 17 bases in between. CDR3 length equals 16 residues. CDR3 nucleotide sequence: TGTGCCAGCAGCTCGCGTCCCGGGACAAATTCCTACGAGCAGTACTTC. It codes for CASSSRPGTNSYEQYF.

V is TRBV4-1 and J is TRBJ1-2, with no clear D. Looked up from germline, CDR1 is MGHRA and CDR2 is YSYEKL. Trimming pared 1 base from V and 4 bases from J, leaving 7 bases between. The CDR3 runs 13 residues. The CDR3 loop is CASSQVHSYGYTF. The CDR3 DNA reads as TGCGCCAGCAGCCAAGTTCACTCCTATGGCTACACCTTC.

The chain's CDR3 is CATSTGNEDIQYF. The CDR3 nucleotides read TGTGCCACCAGCACCGGGAATGAGGACATTCAGTACTTC. This chain connects TRBV15 to TRBJ2-4, with a possible D match to TRBD2 (5 bases). Germline values: CDR1 LNHNV, CDR2 YYDKDF (reference sequence). The CDR3 spans 13 residues. The V gene lost 4 bases and the J gene lost 8 bases, with 12 bases spanning the gap.

The rearrangement joins TRBV10-3 to TRBJ1-6; D perhaps matches TRBD1 (6 bases). Trimming took off 11 bases at V and 8 bases at J, with 22 bases between the two ends. In germline, CDR1 is ENHRY, CDR2 SYGVKD. This CDR3 is built from 15 residues. CDR3 bases: TGTGCCTCCACCGTAGGGGGTTCGAAGGATTCACCCCTCCACTTT. This codes for CASTVGGSKDSPLHF.

J is TRBJ1-3 and V is TRBV3-1 (or the pseudogene TRBV3-2); 7 bases match TRBD1. Trimming removed 4 bases from V and 4 bases from J; junction bases left unmatched: 7. Germline V gene sequence: CDR1 LGHDT, CDR2 YNNKEL (reference sequence). There are 15 residues in the CDR3. For the CDR3, the DNA is TGTGCCAGCAGCCTTACAGGGGTGAGGGGAAACACCATATATTTT. It codes for CASSLTGVRGNTIYF.

The chain carries TRBV28 and TRBJ2-3; D possibly corresponds to TRBD2 (5 bases). Germline CDR1 and CDR2: MDHEN and SYDVKM. Trimming stripped 2 bases from V and 4 bases from J, with 7 bases between. CDR3 length: 13 residues. Here the CDR3 reads CASSLSGADTQYF. The CDR3 DNA reads TGTGCCAGCAGTTTAAGCGGAGCAGATACGCAGTATTTT.

This chain joins TRBV11-2 and TRBJ2-1, with D hard to call. The V gene lost 4 bases and the J gene lost 3 bases, with 22 bases spanning the gap. Germline CDR1 is SGHAT and CDR2 is FQNNGV. The CDR3 totals 18 residues. The CDR3 sequence is CASSSPLATENIYNEQFF. The CDR3 DNA sequence: TGTGCCAGCAGCTCCCCCCTTGCAACCGAGAATATCTACAATGAGCAGTTCTTC.

The table lists this clone with a count of one. V usage is TRBV7-2 and J usage is TRBJ1-1; 7 nucleotides agree with TRBD1. CDR3 length: 15 amino acids. Trimming took 0 bases from V and 4 from J; bases not matched to a gene: 5. CDR1 and CDR2 from the germline V gene are SGHTA and FQGNSA. The CDR3 DNA follows: TGTGCCAGCAGCTTAGCAGGGGGCGCGTTCACTGAAGCTTTCTTT. Translation gives CASSLAGGAFTEAFF.

The chain couples TRBV19 to TRBJ2-3; D is ambiguous. CDR1 LNHDA and CDR2 SQIVND come from the germline V gene (reference sequence). The ends were cut back, 6 bases at V and 3 bases at J, with 7 bases in the middle. This CDR3 spans 12 amino acids. CDR3 nucleotides: TGTGCCAGTAGGGCCCAGACAGATACGCAGTATTTT. Its translation: CASRAQTDTQYF.

The rearrangement links TRBV27 to TRBJ1-2, with 7 bases fitting TRBD1. CDR3 length: 14 residues. Germline CDR1 and CDR2: MNHEY and SMNVEV (reference sequence). The V and J ends lost 5 bases and 6 bases, in that order; junction bases with no gene match: 9. The CDR3 spells CASSPDRVMNGYTF. The CDR3 DNA follows: TGTGCCAGCAGTCCAGACAGGGTAATGAATGGCTACACCTTC.

The V call is TRBV4-3, the J call TRBJ2-7, with 7 bases aligning to TRBD2. Losses at the gene ends were 2 bases for V and 4 bases for J; bases not matched to a gene: 2. The CDR3 totals 13 residues. Germline values: CDR1 LGHNA, CDR2 YSLEER. The CDR3 spells CASSQRRGYEQYF. In DNA form, the CDR3 reads TGCGCCAGCAGCCAACGGCGGGGGTACGAGCAGTACTTC.

The genes are TRBV29-1 and TRBJ2-3, with D hard to call. Germline lookup yields CDR1 SQVTM and CDR2 ANQGSEA. V shed 2 bases and J shed 0 bases, with 3 bases lying between them. The CDR3 is 12 amino acids. CDR3 loop: CSVEQSTDTQYF. In DNA form, the CDR3 reads TGCAGCGTTGAACAGAGCACAGATACGCAGTATTTT.